Below, 20 T cell receptor beta chains from the same sample are listed, as sequenced in a study of T cell repertoires in cytomegalovirus infection. TCRdb redid the calling of the reads with MiXCR, one entry per CDR3 protein. The sample lists fewer than 850,000 distinct CDR3 sequences, approximately 32% seen once, with 13% in the top ten. What these receptors recognize is not known. The specimen comprised cultured CD8+ T cells from PBMCs, sampled from culture after CMV antigen stimulation. These receptors all stem from a human donor in good health (CMV status not recorded). Some clones in this sample may be carry-over from other donors' samples.

This clonotype was detected many times. This chain joins TRBV7-2 and TRBJ2-3; D gene uncertain. V lost 5 bases to trimming and J lost 3 bases, with 9 bases between them. Germline V CDR1 and CDR2: SGHTA, FQGNSA. The CDR3 length is 13 residues. The CDR3 region is CASSLPPTDTQYF. The CDR3 DNA follows: TGTGCCAGCAGCCTCCCTCCTACAGATACGCAGTATTTT.

The chain's CDR3 is CASSPDSLATDTQYF. Written as DNA, the CDR3 is TGTGCCAGCTCACCGGACAGCCTAGCAACAGATACGCAGTATTTT. The chain has TRBV18 and TRBJ2-3; D is perhaps TRBD1 (6 bases). V was trimmed by 3 bases and J by 3 bases, leaving 13 bases between them. The length of the CDR3 is 15 residues. Per germline, CDR1 KGHSH and CDR2 LQKENI.

This rearrangement joins TRBV20-1 to TRBJ2-1; D possibly corresponds to TRBD2 (7 bases). V lost 4 bases and J lost 9, with 19 bases in between. The germline V gene encodes CDR1 DFQATT and CDR2 SNEGSKA (reference sequence). The CDR3 is made up of 14 amino acids. CDR3 coding DNA: TGCAGTGCTATTATCGGGGGGCCCTACCCTGAGCAGTTCTTC. Translation gives CSAIIGGPYPEQFF.

This clonotype was detected only a few times. The chain recombines TRBV7-9 with TRBJ2-7; D is unresolved. The CDR3 is made up of 17 amino acids. V was trimmed by 1 base and J by 6 bases, leaving 22 bases between them. Germline assignment: CDR1 SEHNR and CDR2 FQNEAQ (reference sequence). The CDR3 DNA reads as TGTGCCAGCAGCTTAGTTCCCCCATTCGACGTGGGTGGCGAGCAGTACGTC. Translating gives CASSLVPPFDVGGEQYV.

This clonotype was recorded many times. The chain employs TRBV7-2 and TRBJ2-1, with 10 bases lining up with TRBD2. Germline CDR1 reads SGHTA; CDR2 reads FQGNSA. Germline trimming cut 5 bases from V and 5 bases from J; bases unmatched to any gene: 21. This CDR3 has 20 amino acids. In DNA, the CDR3 is TGTGCCAGCAGCCACGCACCGACAGGGCTTCTAGCGGGGGCCAACAATGAGCAGTTCTTC. This sequence encodes CASSHAPTGLLAGANNEQFF.

The chain employs TRBV28 and TRBJ1-2, with D perhaps matching TRBD1 (5 bases). Trimming left V 7 bases short and J 3 bases short, with 15 bases between. Germline V gene sequence: CDR1 MDHEN, CDR2 SYDVKM. The CDR3 length is 14 residues. The CDR3 protein is CASTPLGVDYGYTF. The CDR3, as DNA: TGTGCCAGCACTCCCCTGGGGGTGGACTATGGCTACACCTTC.

This chain uses TRBV7-6 with TRBJ1-2; TRBD1 agrees at 7 bases. V lost 8 bases, J lost 3 bases, and 0 bases stayed unmatched. Per the germline V gene, CDR1 is SGHVS and CDR2 is FNYEAQ. The CDR3 runs to 11 residues. The CDR3 region is CASGQDYGYTF. The CDR3 nucleotides read TGTGCCAGCGGACAGGACTATGGCTACACCTTC. The whole variable domain, remainder taken from reference TRBV7-6 and TRBJ1-2, is GAGVSQSPRYKVTKRGQDVALRCDPISGHVSLYWYRQALGQGPEFLTYFNYEAQQDKSGLPNDRFSAERPEGSISTLTIQRTEQRDSAMYRCASGQDYGYTFGSGTRLTVV.

The chain carries TRBV27 and TRBJ2-3; TRBD1 might be the D (6 bases). The CDR3 is 15 residues long. Germline V gene lookup returns CDR1 MNHEY and CDR2 SMNVEV (reference sequence). V lost 8 bases and J lost 1, with 16 bases in between. As DNA, the CDR3 is TGTGCCAGCTCCCAAGGGGACACCTGCACAGATACGCAGTATTTT. Translation: CASSQGDTCTDTQYF.

J is TRBJ2-5 and V is TRBV3-1; D is unresolved. This CDR3 contains 15 residues. Germline values: CDR1 LGHDT, CDR2 YNNKEL (reference sequence). V lost 6 bases to trimming and J lost 7 bases, with 21 bases between them. CDR3 sequence (DNA): TGTGCCAGCAGTCCAAGACTTGACGGCTTGAGGACCCAGTACTTC. As protein: CASSPRLDGLRTQYF.

This clonotype was counted a few times. This rearrangement joins TRBV4-1 to TRBJ2-1, with 8 bases that match TRBD2. The CDR3 sequence is 15 residues long. Germline V gene sequence: CDR1 MGHRA, CDR2 YSYEKL. V was clipped by 0 bases and J by 8 bases; unmatched bases: 6. CDR3 loop: CASSQEDGGAYEQFF. CDR3 DNA sequence: TGCGCCAGCAGCCAAGAAGACGGGGGGGCATATGAGCAGTTCTTC.

This chain joins TRBV27 and TRBJ1-1, with 9 bases matching TRBD1. The CDR3 covers 14 residues. Per the germline V gene, CDR1 is MNHEY and CDR2 is SMNVEV (reference sequence). The J segment lost 5 bases and the V segment lost 3 bases, leaving 4 bases of the junction unmatched. The CDR3 protein is CASSFLGTGTEAFF. In DNA form, the CDR3 reads TGTGCCAGCAGTTTTCTGGGGACAGGGACTGAAGCTTTCTTT.

J is TRBJ2-7 and V is TRBV7-9; a possible D gene is TRBD1 (5 bases). Germline CDR1 is SEHNR and CDR2 is FQNEAQ (reference sequence). The CDR3 is made up of 13 amino acids. Deletions cut 5 bases from V and 1 base from J, with 9 bases between. CDR3 DNA sequence: TGTGCCAGCAGCGATAGGGGTTCCTACGAGCAGTACTTC. Translating gives CASSDRGSYEQYF. Based on the CDR3 plus reference TRBV7-9 and TRBJ2-7, the full variable domain is DTGVSQNPRHKITKRGQNVTFRCDPISEHNRLYWYRQTLGQGPEFLTYFQNEAQLEKSRLLSDRFSAERPKGSFSTLEIQRTEQGDSAMYLCASSDRGSYEQYFGPGTRLTVT.

The chain couples TRBV6-2 or TRBV6-3 to TRBJ1-5; possible D gene TRBD1, 5 bases. CDR3 length: 15 amino acids. V lost 2 bases to trimming and J lost 3 bases, with 11 bases between them. Looked up from germline, CDR1 is MNHEY and CDR2 is SVGEGT. In DNA, the CDR3 is TGTGCCAGCAGTTACCCCAGGGATAACAATCAGCCCCAGCATTTT. Translating it yields CASSYPRDNNQPQHF.

This clonotype has a count of ten or more. The V call is TRBV7-9, the J call TRBJ2-3; D not certain. The CDR3 has 14 amino acids. Trimming cost V 4 bases and J 0 bases, with 8 bases left between them. Germline assignment: CDR1 SEHNR and CDR2 FQNEAQ (reference sequence). For the CDR3, the DNA is TGTGCCAGCAGCTCGTCGGGTAGCACAGATACGCAGTATTTT. Its translation is CASSSSGSTDTQYF.

CDR3 nucleotides: TGTGCCAGCAGCCTAACAGGGTGCTCCTACAATGAGCAGTTCTTC. The encoded protein is CASSLTGCSYNEQFF. The V call is TRBV7-6, the J call TRBJ2-1; tentative D call: TRBD1 (6 bases). In germline, CDR1 is SGHVS, CDR2 FNYEAQ. The ends were cut back, 5 bases at V and 0 bases at J, with 11 bases in the middle. The CDR3 runs to 15 residues.

This clonotype was counted only a few times. This chain uses TRBV27 with TRBJ1-5; D not certain. V was pared by 6 bases and J by 5 bases, with 11 bases between. The CDR3 has 13 residues. The germline CDR1 and CDR2 sequences are MNHEY and SMNVEV (reference sequence). The CDR3 protein is CASRRSGDQPQHF. The CDR3 DNA is TGTGCCAGCAGGCGTTCGGGAGATCAGCCCCAGCATTTT.

This clonotype was seen at least ten times. The chain employs TRBV7-2 and TRBJ1-4; TRBD1 aligns across 9 bases. Germline V gene sequence: CDR1 SGHTA, CDR2 FQGNSA. Trimming removed 1 base from V and 6 bases from J; junction bases left unmatched: 6. The CDR3 sequence is 16 residues long. The CDR3 sequence: CASSLGDRAGDEKLFF. CDR3 DNA sequence: TGTGCCAGCAGCTTAGGGGACAGGGCGGGGGATGAAAAACTGTTTTTT.

Remarks on this clonotype: The junction shows a germline mismatch at one end, possibly a read error. The chain links TRBV7-6 to TRBJ1-5; no reliable D call. CDR3 length equals 13 residues. CDR1 and CDR2 from the germline V gene are SGHVS and FNYEAQ. For the CDR3, the DNA is TGTGCTAGCAGCTTACATCTCAATCAGCCCCAGCATTTT. Translating it yields CASSLHLNQPQHF.

In its sample, this clonotype was seen a few times. The chain has TRBV5-5 and TRBJ2-1; a weak D match, TRBD2 (5 bases). V dropped 5 bases and J dropped 5 bases, with 11 bases sitting between them. The CDR3 totals 13 residues. Germline V lookup: CDR1 SGHKS, CDR2 YYEKEE (reference sequence). The CDR3 loop reads CASRSVGDNEQFF. In nucleotides, the CDR3 is TGTGCCAGCAGGTCGGTCGGGGACAATGAGCAGTTCTTC.

This clonotype appeared once. This sequence joins TRBV9 and TRBJ1-1; D is ambiguous. The CDR3 consists of 16 residues. CDR1 is SGDLS, CDR2 YYNGEE, per germline. Trimming stripped 0 bases from V and 1 base from J, with 13 bases between. The CDR3 here is CASSVAGKVANTEAFF. DNA of the CDR3: TGTGCCAGCAGCGTAGCTGGGAAGGTTGCGAACACTGAAGCTTTCTTT.